This T cell receptor (beta chain) appears in the sequencing data of a study of cytomegalovirus exposure and HLA in healthy donors. Study-level information: Unique TCRs numbering around 80 million, obtained from HLA-typed donors, made up an early data release.

Findings and limits, study-wide: Among CMV-associated TCR beta chains, most appeared HLA-restricted in a later analysis.

PCR used 60 Vbeta primers and 13 Jbeta primers. The assay was immunoSEQ multiplex PCR, and TCRdb's table has in-frame clones only and misses some. The repertoire holds 85,000 to 100,000 clones, around 80% seen once, with less than 9.5% in the top ten. In nominal health when sampled, donors likely had unrecorded immune exposures nonetheless. With regard to this clone: As yet, its antigen is unknown.

The sequencing sample was made of PBMCs. This receptor was taken from a man younger than 40 in good health and CMV-seronegative.

The CDR3 DNA follows: TGTGCCATCAGTGAGTCGGAGTATGGCTACACCTTC. Translation gives CAISESEYGYTF. This rearrangement joins TRBV10-3 to TRBJ1-2, with D uncertain. This CDR3 has 12 residues. V lost 0 bases and J 5 bases, leaving 4 bases between the germline ends. CDR1 ENHRY and CDR2 SYGVKD come from the germline V gene.